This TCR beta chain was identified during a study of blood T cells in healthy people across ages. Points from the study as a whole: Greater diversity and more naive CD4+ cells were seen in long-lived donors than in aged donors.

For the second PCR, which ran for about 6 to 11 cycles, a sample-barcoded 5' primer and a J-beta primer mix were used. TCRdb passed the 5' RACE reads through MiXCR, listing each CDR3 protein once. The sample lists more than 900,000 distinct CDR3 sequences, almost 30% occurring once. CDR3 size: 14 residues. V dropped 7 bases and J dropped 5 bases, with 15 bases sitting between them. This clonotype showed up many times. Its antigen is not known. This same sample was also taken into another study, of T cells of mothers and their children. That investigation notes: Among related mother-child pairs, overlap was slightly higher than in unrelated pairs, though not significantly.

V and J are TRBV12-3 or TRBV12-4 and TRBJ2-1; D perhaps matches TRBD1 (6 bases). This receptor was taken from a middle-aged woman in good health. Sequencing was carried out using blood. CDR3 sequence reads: CASTPGVANNEQFF. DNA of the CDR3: TGTGCCAGCACCCCAGGGGTTGCTAACAATGAGCAGTTCTTC.